This passage covers 20 T cell receptor beta chains from one sample sequenced in a study of cytomegalovirus exposure and HLA in healthy donors. In the PCR, 60 Vbeta and 13 Jbeta primers were used. Produced via immunoSEQ multiplex PCR; TCRdb's table is partial and in-frame only. The data show about 140,000 clones, with 80% seen just once and 2.2% held by the top ten. The sample consisted of PBMCs. The receptors here all came from a man aged 30 to 39 in good health and CMV-seronegative.

In this sample, this clone turned up a few times. V is TRBV5-1 and J is TRBJ2-1; 7 bases fit TRBD2. The CDR3 has 14 residues. Germline trimming cut 0 bases from V and 7 bases from J; bases unmatched to any gene: 4. The germline CDR1 and CDR2 sequences are SGHRS and YFSETQ. The CDR3 loop is CASSLELAENEQFF. The CDR3 bases are TGCGCCAGCAGCTTGGAGCTAGCGGAGAATGAGCAGTTCTTC.

The chain combines TRBV29-1 with TRBJ1-2; 8 positions agree with TRBD1. This CDR3 is built from 13 residues. Unmatched junction bases numbered 9, after V lost 6 bases and J lost 6 bases. Germline CDR1 and CDR2: SQVTM and ANQGSEA. Here the CDR3 DNA reads TGCAGCGTGGGCCAGGGGGCCCCAAATGGCTACACCTTC. This sequence encodes CSVGQGAPNGYTF. The entire variable domain, with the rest obtained from reference TRBV29-1 and TRBJ1-2, is as follows: SAVISQKPSRDICQRGTSLTIQCQVDSQVTMMFWYRQQPGQSLTLIATANQGSEATYESGFVIDKFPISRPNLTFSTLTVSNMSPEDSSIYLCSVGQGAPNGYTFGSGTRLTVV.

The chain couples TRBV6-5 to TRBJ2-7; D remains ambiguous. The length of the CDR3 is 11 residues. Germline V gene lookup returns CDR1 MNHEY and CDR2 SVGAGI. Trimming shortened V by 3 bases and J by 5 bases, and 5 bases separated the two germline ends. CDR3 nucleotide sequence: TGTGCCAGCAGTTATCTCGACGAGCAGTACTTC. Its translation is CASSYLDEQYF.

This chain links TRBV4-1 with TRBJ2-1; D might be TRBD2 (6 bases). Between the trimmed V and J ends, which lost 4 bases and 6 bases, there was a span of 13 bases. CDR1 and CDR2 (germline): MGHRA, YSYEKL. The CDR3 loop spans 14 amino acids. The DNA for the CDR3 is TGCGCCAGCAGCCTTTCGGAGGGAGTCAATGAGCAGTTCTTC. As protein: CASSLSEGVNEQFF.

The rearrangement joins TRBV27 to TRBJ2-2, with 9 positions matching TRBD2. V shed 8 bases and J 4 bases; nucleotides not matched to a gene: 17. Per germline, CDR1 MNHEY and CDR2 SMNVEV (reference sequence). The CDR3 sequence is 18 residues long. CDR3 DNA sequence: TGTGCCAGCGGCCACAGTAGGGCTAGCGGGGTGGGCACCGGGGAGCTGTTTTTT. As protein: CASGHSRASGVGTGELFF.

The gene calls are TRBV6-5 and TRBJ2-3; tentatively, D is TRBD2 (6 bases). The V gene's germline CDR1 is MNHEY and CDR2 SVGAGI. This CDR3 comprises 15 residues. Trimming shortened V by 2 bases and J by 0 bases, and 9 bases separated the two germline ends. CDR3 residues: CASSYVAGSTDTQYF. CDR3 nucleotide sequence: TGTGCCAGCAGTTACGTTGCGGGAAGCACAGATACGCAGTATTTT.

The chain has TRBV7-9 and TRBJ2-5, with TRBD2 matching over 11 bases. CDR3 length: 15 amino acids. The ends lost 4 bases at V and 2 bases at J; junction bases unmatched: 3. CDR1 and CDR2 (germline): SEHNR, FQNEAQ (reference sequence). CDR3 protein: CASSWGLAEQETQYF. DNA for the CDR3: TGTGCCAGCAGCTGGGGACTAGCGGAGCAAGAGACCCAGTACTTC.

This clone turned up a few times. The gene calls are TRBV5-6 and TRBJ2-3; TRBD2 matches at 16 bases. CDR3 length: 16 amino acids. Per the germline V gene, CDR1 is SGHDT and CDR2 is YYEEEE. J was trimmed by 5 bases and V by 4 bases; bases with no gene match: 4. CDR3 bases: TGTGCCAGCAGCCTGGGACTAGCGGGAGGGGTAGATACGCAGTATTTT. It yields the protein CASSLGLAGGVDTQYF.

This chain uses TRBV5-5 with TRBJ2-7; D may be TRBD1 (5 bases). Per the germline V gene, CDR1 is SGHKS and CDR2 is YYEKEE (reference sequence). The CDR3 spans 14 residues. V was pared by 0 bases and J by 3 bases, with 10 bases between. DNA of the CDR3: TGTGCCAGCAGCTTGGTGCGACAGCTCTACGAGCAGTACTTC. Translation: CASSLVRQLYEQYF.

This chain uses TRBV19 with TRBJ1-5, with 7 bases that match TRBD1. Germline V gene lookup returns CDR1 LNHDA and CDR2 SQIVND (reference sequence). The CDR3 spans 15 residues. Losses at the gene ends were 5 bases for V and 5 bases for J; bases not matched to a gene: 9. In DNA, the CDR3 is TGTGCCAGTAGTTTCGCCGGGACAGCCTATCAGCCCCAGCATTTT. Translating it yields CASSFAGTAYQPQHF. The entire variable domain, with the rest obtained from reference TRBV19 and TRBJ1-5, is as follows: DGGITQSPKYLFRKEGQNVTLSCEQNLNHDAMYWYRQDPGQGLRLIYYSQIVNDFQKGDIAEGYSVSREKKESFPLTVTSAQKNPTAFYLCASSFAGTAYQPQHFGDGTRLSIL.

The CDR3 nucleotides read TGTGCCAGCAGTCCTATTCTTGGCAGGGATGGGGCCAACGTCCTGACTTTC. Encoded protein: CASSPILGRDGANVLTF. The chain couples TRBV28 to TRBJ2-6; D possibly corresponds to TRBD1 (5 bases). Trimming stripped 5 bases from V and 3 bases from J, with 17 bases between. This CDR3 has 17 residues. Germline V gives CDR1 MDHEN, CDR2 SYDVKM.

The table lists this clone with a few counts. This rearrangement joins TRBV7-2 to TRBJ2-1; weak D call: TRBD2 (5 bases). CDR3 size: 14 residues. The ends were cut back, 5 bases at V and 10 bases at J, with 18 bases in the middle. Per germline, CDR1 SGHTA and CDR2 FQGNSA. The CDR3 loop reads CASSPQDWPGEQFF. The DNA of the CDR3 is TGTGCCAGCAGCCCCCAGGACTGGCCCGGGGAGCAGTTCTTC.

This chain connects TRBV30 to TRBJ2-1; D may be TRBD2 (5 bases). Trimming cost V 2 bases and J 6 bases, with 11 bases left between them. Germline CDR1 GTSNPN, CDR2 SVGIG (reference sequence). The CDR3 has 13 amino acids. CDR3 amino acids: CAWSRGESNEQFF. The DNA of the CDR3 is TGTGCCTGGAGTCGTGGGGAGAGCAATGAGCAGTTCTTC.

The chain links TRBV18 to TRBJ1-2, with D possibly TRBD1 on 5 matching bases. The V end lost 10 bases, the J end lost 1 base, and 10 bases lay between the germline ends. The CDR3 covers 12 residues. Germline CDR1 and CDR2: KGHSH and LQKENI. CDR3: CATSGGNYGYTF. In DNA form, the CDR3 reads TGTGCCACCTCCGGGGGTAACTATGGCTACACCTTC. The full variable domain, in which reference TRBV18 and TRBJ1-2 provide the parts outside the CDR3, is NAGVMQNPRHLVRRRGQEARLRCSPMKGHSHVYWYRQLPEEGLKFMVYLQKENIIDESGMPKERFSAEFPKEGPSILRIQQVVRGDSAAYFCATSGGNYGYTFGSGTRLTVV.

The rearrangement joins TRBV13 to TRBJ2-7, with TRBD2 matching over 10 bases. The germline V gene encodes CDR1 PRHDT and CDR2 FYEKMQ (reference sequence). The CDR3 is 15 amino acids. The V gene end was trimmed by 5 bases and the J gene end by 7 bases; junction bases not matched to a gene: 11. This chain's CDR3 is CASSPPGLADIEQYF. CDR3 nucleotides: TGTGCCAGCAGCCCCCCAGGACTAGCGGATATTGAGCAGTACTTC.

The rearrangement joins TRBV2 to TRBJ1-5; perhaps TRBD1 as D (6 bases). The V gene's germline CDR1 is SNHLY and CDR2 FYNNEI. This CDR3 is built from 17 residues. V was shortened by 3 bases and J by 7 bases, with 22 bases between the two germline ends. The CDR3 here is CASSDLIPTGERQPQHF. CDR3 bases: TGTGCCAGCAGTGATCTTATCCCGACAGGCGAAAGACAGCCCCAGCATTTT.

This clone has a handful of counts. The rearrangement joins TRBV7-9 to TRBJ1-1; 10 bases agree with TRBD1. V was clipped by 5 bases and J by 2 bases; unmatched bases: 5. The CDR3 covers 15 residues. Germline V gene lookup returns CDR1 SEHNR and CDR2 FQNEAQ (reference sequence). CDR3 sequence reads: CASSKETGGNTEAFF. For the CDR3, the DNA is TGTGCCAGCAGCAAGGAGACAGGGGGCAACACTGAAGCTTTCTTT.

The rearrangement uses TRBV19 and TRBJ2-5; 10 nucleotides match TRBD2. Per the germline V gene, CDR1 is LNHDA and CDR2 is SQIVND (reference sequence). This CDR3 is built from 14 residues. The ends lost 6 bases at V and 5 bases at J; junction bases unmatched: 6. CDR3 in DNA: TGTGCCAGTAGGGTAGCGGGAGGAGGGGAGACCCAGTACTTC. This gives the protein CASRVAGGGETQYF.

Note on this clone: The germline gene is not matched at one end of the junction; a read error may be the cause. The V gene is TRBV7-9, the J gene TRBJ2-5; 8 bases match TRBD2. The CDR3 spans 16 residues. Germline V gene data show CDR1 as SEHNR and CDR2 as FQNEAQ (reference sequence). The CDR3 nucleotides read TGTTCCAGCAGCTCCTCGGATAGCGGGAACCAAGAGACCCAGTACTTC. Its translation: CSSSSSDSGNQETQYF.

This clone was picked up one time. V gene TRBV16 combines with J gene TRBJ2-7; D perhaps matches TRBD2 (6 bases). V lost 4 bases and J lost 4, with 32 bases in between. Germline V gives CDR1 KGHSY, CDR2 FQNENV. This CDR3 region has 20 residues. CDR3 protein: CASSLMVPPLGGGERYEQYF. The DNA for the CDR3 is TGTGCCAGCAGCCTAATGGTCCCCCCATTGGGGGGTGGGGAGAGATACGAGCAGTACTTC.